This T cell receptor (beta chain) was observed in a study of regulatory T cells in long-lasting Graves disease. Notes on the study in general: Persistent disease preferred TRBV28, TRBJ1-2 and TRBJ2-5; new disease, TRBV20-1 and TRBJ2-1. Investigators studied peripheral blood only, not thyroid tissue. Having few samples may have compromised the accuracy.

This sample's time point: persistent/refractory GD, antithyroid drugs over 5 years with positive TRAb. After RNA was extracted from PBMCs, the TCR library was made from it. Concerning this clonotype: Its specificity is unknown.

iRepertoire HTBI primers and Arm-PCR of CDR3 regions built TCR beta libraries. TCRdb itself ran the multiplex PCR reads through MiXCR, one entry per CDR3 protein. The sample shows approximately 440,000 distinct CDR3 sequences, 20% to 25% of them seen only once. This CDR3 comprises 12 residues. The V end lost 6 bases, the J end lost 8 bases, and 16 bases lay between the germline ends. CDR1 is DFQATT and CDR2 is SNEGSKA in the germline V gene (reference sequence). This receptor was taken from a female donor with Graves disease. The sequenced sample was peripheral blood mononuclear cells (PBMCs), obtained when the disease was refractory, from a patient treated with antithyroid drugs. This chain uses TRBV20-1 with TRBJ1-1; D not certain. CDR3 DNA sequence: TGCAGTGCGGGCGTTTCGGTACAGGAAGCTTTCTTT. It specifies CSAGVSVQEAFF.